This T cell receptor (beta chain) emerged from a study of blood T cell repertoires in COVID-19. Looking at the study overall: Specimens from acute and convalescent COVID-19 originated in the United States, Italy and Spain. T cells, B-cell-depleted T cells, or PBMCs provided the cDNA or gDNA that served as material.

Per germline, CDR1 SQVTM and CDR2 ANQGSEA. The CDR3 covers 17 residues. The ends lost 6 bases at V and 2 bases at J; junction bases unmatched: 11. This table comes from immunoSEQ multiplex PCR, and its TCRdb copy is limited to in-frame clones, with some not included. The table records about 180,000 clones, about 80% of them present only once. The receptor's source is a man between 60 and 70 years old who had been exposed to COVID-19. The rearrangement uses TRBV29-1 and TRBJ2-6; 9 bases line up with TRBD1. Sequencing was performed on PBMCs or T cells enriched from blood (not recorded which). CDR3 in amino acids: CSVPGQGTSAGANVLTF. The CDR3 DNA sequence: TGCAGCGTCCCGGGACAGGGTACTTCTGCTGGGGCCAACGTCCTGACTTTC.